The clone carrying this TCR beta chain was counted only a few times. The antigen is not known. Its ends do not fully match the called genes, so a read error is possible. Per the germline V gene, CDR1 is SSHAT and CDR2 is FNYEAQ (reference sequence). The CDR3 is 14 residues long. Genomic DNA constituted the template upon which TCR beta VDJ and CDR3 profiling was performed. TCRdb itself ran the reads through MiXCR, one entry per CDR3 protein. The table includes 150,000 to 200,000 distinct CDR3 sequences, over 60% detected once. The sample is drawn from a study of CD8+CD57+ T cells in acquired aplastic anemia. About the study: Recorded DNA amounts for sorted CD4+ and CD8+ cells had an average of 3.2 ug.

Study-level results: The study identified around 28 CD8+ CDR3 sequences shared by patients and controls.

This receptor was obtained from a human donor with severe aplastic anemia or a healthy control (not recorded which). This chain uses TRBV7-7 with TRBJ2-7; TRBD1 matches 8 bases. Sequences were obtained from sorted CD4+, CD8+, or CD8+CD57+ T cells (not recorded which) from PBMCs. Here the CDR3 reads CASSPRDRSYEQYF. CDR3 coding DNA: TGTGCTAGCAGCCCCCGGGACAGGAGCTACGAGCAGTACTTC.